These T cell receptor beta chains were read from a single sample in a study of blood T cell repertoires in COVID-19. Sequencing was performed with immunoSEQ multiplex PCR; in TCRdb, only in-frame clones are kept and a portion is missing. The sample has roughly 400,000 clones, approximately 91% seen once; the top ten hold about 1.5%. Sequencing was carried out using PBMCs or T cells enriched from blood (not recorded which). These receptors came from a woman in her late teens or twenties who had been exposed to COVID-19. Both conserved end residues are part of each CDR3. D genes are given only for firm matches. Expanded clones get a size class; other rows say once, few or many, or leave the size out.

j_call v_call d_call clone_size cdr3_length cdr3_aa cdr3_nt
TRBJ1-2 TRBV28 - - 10 CASTLHGYTF TGTGCCAGCACCCTACATGGCTACACCTTC
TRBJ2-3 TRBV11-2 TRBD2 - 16 CASSLVLAGGSDTQYF TGTGCCAGCAGCTTAGTCCTAGCGGGAGGGTCAGATACGCAGTATTTT
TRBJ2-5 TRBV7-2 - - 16 CASSLFAGAPQETQYF TGTGCCAGCAGCTTATTTGCGGGGGCGCCCCAAGAGACCCAGTACTTC
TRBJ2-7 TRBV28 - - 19 CASSLSAPWAEKISYEQYF TGTGCCAGCAGTTTATCAGCTCCTTGGGCAGAGAAAATCTCCTACGAGCAGTACTTC
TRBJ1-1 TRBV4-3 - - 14 CASSQGQVNTEAFF TGCGCCAGCAGCCAAGGACAAGTGAACACTGAAGCTTTCTTT
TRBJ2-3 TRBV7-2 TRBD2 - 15 CASSLAGGWTDTQYF TGTGCCAGCAGCTTAGCGGGGGGGTGGACAGATACGCAGTATTTT
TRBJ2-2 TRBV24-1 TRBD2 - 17 CATSDLRTSGNTGELFF TGTGCCACCAGTGACCTGAGGACTAGCGGGAACACCGGGGAGCTGTTTTTT
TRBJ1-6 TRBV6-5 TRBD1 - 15 CASSSGTGLDSPLHF TGTGCCAGCAGCTCCGGGACAGGGCTAGATTCACCCCTCCACTTT
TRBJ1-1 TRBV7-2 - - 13 CASSLATGTEAFF TGTGCCAGCAGCTTAGCGACCGGGACTGAAGCTTTCTTT
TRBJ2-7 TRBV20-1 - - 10 CSRGNYEQYF TGCAGCAGAGGGAACTACGAGCAGTACTTC
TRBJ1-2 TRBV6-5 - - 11 CATFAAYGYTF TGTGCCACCTTCGCGGCTTATGGCTACACCTTC
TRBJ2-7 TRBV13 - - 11 CASSSLYEQYF TGTGCCAGCAGCTCCCTCTACGAGCAGTACTTC
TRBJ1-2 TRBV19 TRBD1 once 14 CASTGQGANYGYTF TGTGCCAGTACCGGACAGGGAGCTAACTATGGCTACACCTTC
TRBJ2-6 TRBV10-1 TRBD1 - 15 CATGQGVSGANVLTF TGCGCCACCGGACAGGGGGTCTCTGGGGCCAACGTCCTGACTTTC
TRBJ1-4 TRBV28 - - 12 CASSSAGGKLFF TGTGCCAGCAGTTCGGCAGGAGGGAAACTGTTTTTT
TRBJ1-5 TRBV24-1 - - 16 CATSDASSHSNQPQHF TGTGCCACCAGTGATGCGTCGTCCCATAGCAATCAGCCCCAGCATTTT
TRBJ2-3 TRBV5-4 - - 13 CASSLVSEERQYF TGTGCCAGCAGCTTGGTATCGGAGGAAAGGCAGTATTTT
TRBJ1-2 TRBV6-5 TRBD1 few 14 CASSYRTGIYGYTF TGTGCCAGCAGTTACCGGACAGGGATATATGGCTACACCTTC
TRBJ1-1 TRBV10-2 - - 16 CASSEAGGALFSEAFF TGCGCCAGCAGTGAGGCGGGGGGCGCGTTGTTTTCCGAAGCTTTCTTT
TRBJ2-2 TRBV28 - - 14 CASSPHTNTGELFF TGTGCCAGCAGTCCCCACACGAACACCGGGGAGCTGTTTTTT
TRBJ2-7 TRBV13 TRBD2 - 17 CASSKRGFPGGPYEQYF TGTGCCAGCAGCAAACGGGGATTCCCGGGGGGGCCCTACGAGCAGTACTTC
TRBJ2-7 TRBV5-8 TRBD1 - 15 CASSLKGQGGYEQYF TGTGCCAGCAGCCTCAAAGGACAGGGAGGTTACGAGCAGTACTTC
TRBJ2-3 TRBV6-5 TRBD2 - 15 CASTISGGRTDTQYF TGTGCCAGCACTATAAGCGGGGGGCGCACAGATACGCAGTATTTT
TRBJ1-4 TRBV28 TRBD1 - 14 CASSFQGENEKLFF TGTGCCAGCAGTTTTCAGGGGGAAAATGAAAAACTGTTTTTT
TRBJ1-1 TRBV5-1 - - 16 CASSPRETGLNTEAFF TGCGCCAGCAGCCCCAGGGAAACTGGTTTGAACACTGAAGCTTTCTTT
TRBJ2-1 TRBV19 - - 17 CASSHNRLASGYNEQFF TGTGCCAGTAGTCATAATCGGCTAGCTTCGGGGTACAATGAGCAGTTCTTC
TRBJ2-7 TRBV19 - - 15 CASSIGTQPSYEQYF TGTGCCAGTAGTATAGGGACTCAGCCTTCCTACGAGCAGTACTTC
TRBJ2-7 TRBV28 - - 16 CASSLSVAQFPGKQYF TGTGCCAGCAGTTTAAGTGTAGCGCAATTCCCGGGGAAGCAGTACTTC
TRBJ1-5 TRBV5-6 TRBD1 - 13 CASSRQGNQPQHF TGTGCCAGCAGCCGACAGGGAAATCAGCCCCAGCATTTT
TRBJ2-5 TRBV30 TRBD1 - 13 CAWNRQGSGTLYF TGTGCCTGGAATAGACAGGGAAGCGGAACCCTTTACTTC
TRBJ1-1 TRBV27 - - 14 CASSHGTGNTEAFF TGTGCCAGCAGCCATGGAACGGGGAACACTGAAGCTTTCTTT
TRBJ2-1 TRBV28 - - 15 CASSLERVSGNEQFF TGTGCCAGCAGTCTGGAGAGGGTTTCGGGGAATGAGCAGTTCTTC
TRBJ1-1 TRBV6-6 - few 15 CASSYRGIGDTEAFF TGTGCCAGCAGTTACAGGGGGATAGGGGACACTGAAGCTTTCTTT
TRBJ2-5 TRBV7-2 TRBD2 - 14 CASLPGLARETQYF TGTGCCAGCCTTCCGGGACTAGCGCGGGAGACCCAGTACTTC
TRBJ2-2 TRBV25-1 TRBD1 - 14 CASSGQGGSGELFF TGTGCCAGCAGTGGACAGGGGGGATCCGGGGAGCTGTTTTTT
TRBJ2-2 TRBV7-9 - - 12 CASSLWRGELFF TGTGCCAGCAGCTTATGGAGGGGGGAGCTGTTTTTT
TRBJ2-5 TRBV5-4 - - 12 CASSSSLETQYF TGTGCCAGCAGCTCTAGTCTTGAGACCCAGTACTTC
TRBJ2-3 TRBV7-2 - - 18 CASSSPLREPRSTDTQYF TGTGCCAGCAGCTCCCCTCTCCGGGAACCTCGTAGCACAGATACGCAGTATTTT
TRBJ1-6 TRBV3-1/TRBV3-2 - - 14 CASSQGELGSPLHF TGTGCCAGCAGCCAAGGAGAACTTGGTTCACCCCTCCACTTT
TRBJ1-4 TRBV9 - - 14 CASSAGQGYEKLFF TGTGCCAGCAGCGCAGGGCAGGGTTATGAAAAACTGTTTTTT
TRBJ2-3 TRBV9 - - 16 CASSVRGDRRTDTQYF TGTGCCAGCAGCGTAAGGGGGGACAGACGCACAGATACGCAGTATTTT
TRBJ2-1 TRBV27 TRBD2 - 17 CASSPQRLAGEGGEQFF TGTGCCAGCAGTCCCCAACGACTAGCGGGAGAGGGCGGTGAGCAGTTCTTC
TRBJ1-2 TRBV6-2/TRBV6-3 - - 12 CASSYGQTGYTF TGTGCCAGCAGTTATGGACAGACGGGCTACACCTTC
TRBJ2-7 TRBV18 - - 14 CASSPYVGPQEQYF TGTGCCAGCTCGCCCTATGTGGGGCCACAAGAGCAGTACTTC
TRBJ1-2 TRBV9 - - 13 CASSGGVAVGYTF TGTGCCAGCAGTGGGGGGGTTGCGGTAGGCTACACCTTC
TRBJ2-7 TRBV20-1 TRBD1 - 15 CSASFGQGEMGEQYF TGCAGTGCTAGTTTCGGACAGGGGGAAATGGGCGAGCAGTACTTC
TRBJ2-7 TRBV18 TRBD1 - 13 CATGGQGFDEQYF TGTGCCACCGGTGGACAGGGGTTCGACGAGCAGTACTTC
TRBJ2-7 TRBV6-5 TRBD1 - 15 CASSRLGQGANEQYF TGTGCCAGCAGCCGACTGGGACAGGGGGCGAACGAGCAGTACTTC
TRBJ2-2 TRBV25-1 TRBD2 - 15 CASSGLAGGAGELFF TGTGCCAGCAGTGGGCTAGCGGGGGGTGCCGGGGAGCTGTTTTTT
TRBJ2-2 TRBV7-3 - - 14 CASSPAGATGELFF TGTGCCAGCTCCCCCGCGGGCGCCACCGGGGAGCTGTTTTTT
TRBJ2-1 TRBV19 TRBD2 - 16 CASSSMTSGMYNEQFF TGTGCCAGTAGTAGCATGACTAGCGGGATGTACAATGAGCAGTTCTTC
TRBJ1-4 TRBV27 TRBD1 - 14 CASSFDRGNEKLFF TGTGCCAGCAGTTTTGACAGGGGGAATGAAAAACTGTTTTTT
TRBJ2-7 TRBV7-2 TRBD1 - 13 CASSLDRGYEQYF TGTGCCAGCAGCTTAGACAGGGGCTACGAGCAGTACTTC
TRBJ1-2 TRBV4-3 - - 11 CASEGRDGYTF TGCGCCAGCGAGGGTCGGGATGGCTACACCTTC